Included here is one T cell receptor (beta chain) sequence, with context. This record belongs to a study of cytomegalovirus exposure and HLA in healthy donors. PCR employed 60 Vbeta and 13 Jbeta primers. TCRdb's table, derived via immunoSEQ multiplex PCR, lists solely in-frame clones and lacks some. The sample includes roughly 180,000 clones, 60% to 85% of them seen just once. The TCR originated in a female donor in good health and CMV-seronegative. Input material: PBMCs.

CDR3 sequence: CSVDRHYTF. For the CDR3, the DNA is TGCAGCGTTGACCGACACTACACCTTC. The chain recombines TRBV29-1 with TRBJ1-2; no definite D call. The CDR3 loop spans 9 amino acids. V was pared by 3 bases and J by 10 bases, with 6 bases between. From germline, CDR1 is SQVTM and CDR2 ANQGSEA.